This entry concerns a single TCR beta chain. Its antigen is still unknown. This entry is derived from a study of T-cell memory formation after mild COVID-19. Via MiXCR, TCRdb re-called the 5' RACE reads, giving one row per CDR3 protein. The table includes fewer than 250,000 distinct CDR3 sequences, approximately 30% detected once. Overall study findings and caveats: Shrinking CD4+ clones resided mostly in CM and EM, and CD8+ ones in EMRA.

The clonotype originates from an adult woman who had mild COVID-19 (a few samples of this study predate the infection). Cell type and time point are not known. The sample was PBMCs or a T cell subset sorted from them (not recorded which).

The CDR3 sequence: CASSLLTGGNEQYF. CDR3 DNA: TGCGCCAGCAGCTTACTGACAGGGGGGAACGAGCAGTACTTC. The genes are TRBV5-1 and TRBJ2-7, with 9 bases lining up with TRBD1. This CDR3 has 14 residues. The trim removed 2 bases at V and 5 bases at J, leaving 5 bases unmatched. Per germline, CDR1 SGHRS and CDR2 YFSETQ.